This is a list of T cell receptor beta chains from one sample in a study of T cell responses to AZD1222 COVID-19 vaccine. Sequencing was performed with immunoSEQ multiplex PCR; in TCRdb, only in-frame clones are kept and a portion is missing. The sample has tens of thousands of clones; approximately 90% are singletons. The sequencing used peripheral blood, collected 28 days after the second AZD1222 dose. The source of these receptors is an adult who received the AZD1222 COVID-19 vaccine. CDR3s include the opening cysteine and the closing phenylalanine or tryptophan. The D gene is left open where the match is weak. A row's size may be missing; if present it is once, few, many or a size class.

CDR3 DNA,CDR3 protein,J gene,V gene,clone size,D gene
TGTGCCAGTAGTATCGGAGGGGACGAGCAGTACTTC,CASSIGGDEQYF,TRBJ2-7,TRBV19,.,.
TGCGACGACCAACTCCACTCGTTTAGCGGGGGGGAAAGAGGAGAAGAGCAGTACTTC,CDDQLHSFSGGERGEEQYF,TRBJ2-7,TRBV5-1,.,TRBD2
TGTGCCAGCAGTCCTGGGAACACTGAAGCTTTCTTT,CASSPGNTEAFF,TRBJ1-1,TRBV28,.,.
TGTGCCAGCAGTGAAGGGACAGAGAACACTGAAGCTTTCTTT,CASSEGTENTEAFF,TRBJ1-1,TRBV6-1,.,.
TGTGCCAGCAGCCTGGGAGGCACAGATACGCAGTATTTT,CASSLGGTDTQYF,TRBJ2-3,TRBV28,.,.
TGCGCCAGCAGCCAGCAAGTTATGAACACTGAAGCTTTCTTT,CASSQQVMNTEAFF,TRBJ1-1,TRBV4-1,.,.
TGTGCCAGCAGTTTAGGAGGGTACAATGAGCAGTTCTTC,CASSLGGYNEQFF,TRBJ2-1,TRBV28,.,.
TGTGCCAGCTCACTGGCGGGTGAAAAACTGTTTTTT,CASSLAGEKLFF,TRBJ1-4,TRBV18,.,.
TGTGCCAGCAGTTACCCGGGAGGGGCGACCTACGAGCAGTACTTC,CASSYPGGATYEQYF,TRBJ2-7,TRBV28,.,TRBD2
TGTGCCAGCAGCTTAGTGGGGACAGCGAATTCACCCCTCCACTTT,CASSLVGTANSPLHF,TRBJ1-6,TRBV9,few,TRBD1
TGTGCCAGTACCGGGACTAGCGGGGGCGCCGAGCAGTACTTC,CASTGTSGGAEQYF,TRBJ2-7,TRBV19,.,TRBD2
TGTGCCACCGCCGAGGCGGGGAATCAGCCCCAGCATTTT,CATAEAGNQPQHF,TRBJ1-5,TRBV24-1,.,.
TGTGCCAGCAGCCACCAGGACGGCGGGGAGCTGTTTTTT,CASSHQDGGELFF,TRBJ2-2,TRBV5-4,.,.
TGTGCCAGCAGTTTTAGTGGTACGGCTTTGGGGCCCCAGCATTTT,CASSFSGTALGPQHF,TRBJ1-5,TRBV27,.,.
TGTGCCAGCAGCCAGGGGTATCAAGAGACCCAGTACTTC,CASSQGYQETQYF,TRBJ2-5,TRBV4-2,.,.
TGTGCCAGCAGCTTACGGAGCTGGGGGGGCTGGGAGACCCAGTACTTC,CASSLRSWGGWETQYF,TRBJ2-5,TRBV11-2,.,.
TGTGCCAGCAGCGCCTGGGACAGAACCACAGATACGCAGTATTTT,CASSAWDRTTDTQYF,TRBJ2-3,TRBV9,few,TRBD1
TGCAGTGCTAGTATCGGGAGGGGCAGGAGCAATGAGCAGTTCTTC,CSASIGRGRSNEQFF,TRBJ2-1,TRBV20-1,.,TRBD2
TGTGCCAGCTCACCACCGGGAAGCGGGGCGAACACCGGGGAGCTGTTTTTT,CASSPPGSGANTGELFF,TRBJ2-2,TRBV18,.,TRBD2
TGTGCCAGCTCCCCGGGACAGACATACTACGAGCAGTACTTC,CASSPGQTYYEQYF,TRBJ2-7,TRBV18,.,TRBD1